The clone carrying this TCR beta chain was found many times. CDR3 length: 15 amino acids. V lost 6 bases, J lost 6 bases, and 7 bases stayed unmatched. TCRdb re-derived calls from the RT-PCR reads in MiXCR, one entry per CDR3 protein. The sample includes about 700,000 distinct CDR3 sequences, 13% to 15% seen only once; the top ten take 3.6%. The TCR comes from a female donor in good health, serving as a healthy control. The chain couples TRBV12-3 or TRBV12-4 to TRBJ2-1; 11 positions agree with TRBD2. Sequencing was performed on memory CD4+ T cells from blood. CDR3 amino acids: CASRSLAGVSNEQFF. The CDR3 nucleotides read TGTGCCAGCAGATCACTAGCGGGAGTCTCCAATGAGCAGTTCTTC.